This T cell receptor beta chain was documented in a study of blood T cell repertoires in COVID-19. Looking at the study overall: Samples taken during acute and convalescent COVID-19 were collected in the United States, Italy and Spain.

This clone was seen once. This CDR3 comprises 14 residues. Germline CDR1 is GTSNPN and CDR2 is SVGIG (reference sequence). V lost 4 bases and J lost 4; bases outside the gene matches: 7. Using immunoSEQ multiplex PCR, the repertoire was profiled, and TCRdb retains in-frame clones only, with some absent. The repertoire consists of hundreds of thousands of clones, with over 75% occurring once and the leading ten covering roughly 2%. This receptor was identified in a woman between 40 and 55 years old with acute COVID-19. The gene calls are TRBV30 and TRBJ1-2, with 9 bases that match TRBD1. The sequencing sample was made of PBMCs or T cells enriched from blood (not recorded which). CDR3 in amino acids: CAWTIDRGGYGYTF. The CDR3 DNA follows: TGTGCCTGGACCATAGACAGGGGGGGCTATGGCTACACCTTC.